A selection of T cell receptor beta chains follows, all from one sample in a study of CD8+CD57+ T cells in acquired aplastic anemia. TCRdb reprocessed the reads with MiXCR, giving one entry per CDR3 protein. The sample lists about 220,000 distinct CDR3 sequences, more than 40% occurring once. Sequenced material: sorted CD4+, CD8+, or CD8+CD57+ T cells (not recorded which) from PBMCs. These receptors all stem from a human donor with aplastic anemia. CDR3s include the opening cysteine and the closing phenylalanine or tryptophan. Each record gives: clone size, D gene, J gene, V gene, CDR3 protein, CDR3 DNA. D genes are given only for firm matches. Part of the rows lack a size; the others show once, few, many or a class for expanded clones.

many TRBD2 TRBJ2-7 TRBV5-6 CASSRRLAAYEQYF TGTGCCAGCAGCAGGCGACTAGCGGCCTACGAGCAGTACTTC
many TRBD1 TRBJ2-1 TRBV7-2 CASSLVQGAGNEQFF TGTGCCAGCAGCTTAGTGCAGGGGGCAGGAAATGAGCAGTTCTTC
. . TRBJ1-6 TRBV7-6 CASSSPNINSPLHF TGTGCCAGCAGCTCCCCGAACATTAATTCACCCCTCCACTTT
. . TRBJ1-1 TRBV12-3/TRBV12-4 CASSLLNTEAFF TGTGCCAGCAGTTTATTAAACACTGAAGCTTTCTTT
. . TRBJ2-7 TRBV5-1 CASSFTDSYEQYF TGCGCCAGCAGCTTCACGGACAGCTACGAGCAGTACTTC
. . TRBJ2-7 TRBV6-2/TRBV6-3 CASTMGSYEQYF TGTGCCAGCACGATGGGTAGCTACGAGCAGTACTTC
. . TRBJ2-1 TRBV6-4 CAIMLGQMGAYNEQFF TGTGCCATCATGCTCGGACAGATGGGAGCATACAATGAGCAGTTCTTC
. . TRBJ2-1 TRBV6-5 CASSYSGISEQFF TGTGCCAGCAGTTACAGTGGTATCAGTGAGCAGTTCTTC
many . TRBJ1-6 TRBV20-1 CSAIPSRVFNSPLHF TGCAGTGCTATCCCGTCCAGGGTGTTTAATTCACCCCTCCACTTT
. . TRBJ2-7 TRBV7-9 CASSSNGQTYEQYF TGTGCCAGCAGCTCTAACGGACAGACCTACGAGCAGTACTTC
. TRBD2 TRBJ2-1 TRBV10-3 CAAEGTSGSNEQFF TGTGCCGCCGAAGGGACTAGCGGGAGCAATGAGCAGTTCTTC
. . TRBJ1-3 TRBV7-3 CASSFLWREGNTIYF TGTGCCAGCAGCTTCCTGTGGCGGGAGGGTAACACCATATATTTT
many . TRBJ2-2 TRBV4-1 CASSQARLTGELFF TGCGCCAGCAGCCAAGCTCGGTTGACCGGGGAGCTGTTTTTT
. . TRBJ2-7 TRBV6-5 CASSWQGIGTYEQYF TGTGCCAGCAGTTGGCAGGGTATAGGGACCTACGAGCAGTACTTC
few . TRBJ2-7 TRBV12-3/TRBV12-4 CASSASGKSGEQYF TGTGCCAGCAGTGCCTCAGGGAAGTCTGGCGAGCAGTACTTC
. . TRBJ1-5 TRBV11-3 CASSLVVRNGNQPQHF TGTGCCAGCAGCTTAGTCGTTAGGAACGGAAATCAGCCCCAGCATTTT
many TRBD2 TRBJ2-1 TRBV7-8 CASSLVVLLAGAQTNEQFF TGTGCCAGCAGCTTAGTAGTTCTACTAGCGGGAGCTCAGACCAATGAGCAGTTCTTC
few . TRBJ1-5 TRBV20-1 CSARDTGAQPQHF TGCAGTGCTAGAGACACGGGGGCGCAGCCCCAGCATTTT
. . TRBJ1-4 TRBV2 CASCAGGEEKLFF TGTGCCAGCTGCGCGGGGGGTGAAGAAAAACTGTTTTTT
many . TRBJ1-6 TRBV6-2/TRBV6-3 CASSTGHNSPLHF TGTGCCAGCAGTACCGGACATAATTCACCCCTCCACTTT
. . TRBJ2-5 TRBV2 CASSEAGRLYQETQYF TGTGCCAGCAGTGAGGCGGGACGGCTGTACCAAGAGACCCAGTACTTC
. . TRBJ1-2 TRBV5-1 CASSRGAYGYTF TGCGCCAGCAGCCGAGGGGCCTATGGCTACACCTTC
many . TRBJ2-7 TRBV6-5 CASSVGVGEQYF TGTGCCAGTTCCGTAGGAGTCGGCGAGCAGTACTTC
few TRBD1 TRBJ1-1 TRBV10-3 CAIEPDRLNTEAFF TGTGCCATCGAACCGGACAGGCTGAACACTGAAGCTTTCTTT
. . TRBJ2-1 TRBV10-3 CAISDSPGSYNEQFF TGTGCCATCAGTGATTCGCCAGGGTCCTACAATGAGCAGTTCTTC
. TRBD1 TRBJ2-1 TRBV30 CAWSAGTGSNEQFF TGTGCCTGGAGTGCCGGGACAGGGAGTAATGAGCAGTTCTTC
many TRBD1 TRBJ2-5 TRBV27 CASSAGQGDLETQYF TGTGCCAGCAGTGCGGGACAGGGGGATTTGGAGACCCAGTACTTC
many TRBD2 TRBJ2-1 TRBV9 CASSARLANEQFF TGTGCCAGCAGCGCTCGACTAGCCAATGAGCAGTTCTTC
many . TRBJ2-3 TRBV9 CASSVGESAGDASTDTQYF TGTGCCAGCAGCGTAGGAGAATCAGCTGGGGATGCTAGCACAGATACGCAGTATTTT
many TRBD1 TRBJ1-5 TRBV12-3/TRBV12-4 CASSQDRGLSQPQHF TGTGCCAGCAGTCAGGACAGGGGGCTTAGTCAGCCCCAGCATTTT
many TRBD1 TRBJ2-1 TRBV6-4 CASGTGQGGNEQFF TGTGCCAGCGGAACGGGACAGGGGGGCAATGAGCAGTTCTTC
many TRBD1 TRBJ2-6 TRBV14 CASSQAPGQGPGANVLTF TGTGCCAGCAGCCAAGCTCCGGGACAGGGGCCTGGGGCCAACGTCCTGACTTTC
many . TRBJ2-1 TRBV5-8 CASSLGPSGNEQFF TGTGCCAGCAGCTTGGGACCGTCGGGCAATGAGCAGTTCTTC
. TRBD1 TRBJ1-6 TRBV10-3 CAISESTGGNSPLHF TGTGCCATCAGTGAGTCGACAGGGGGTAATTCACCCCTCCACTTT
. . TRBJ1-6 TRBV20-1 CNARRNRDGSSPPHF TGCAATGCTAGGCGCAACCGGGATGGGAGTTCACCCCCCCACTTT
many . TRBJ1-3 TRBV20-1 CSASLRSSINTIYF TGCAGTGCTAGTCTTAGGTCATCCATAAACACCATATATTTT
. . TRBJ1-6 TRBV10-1 CASGSYASPPHF TGCGCCAGCGGGTCTTATGCTTCACCCCCCCACTTT